The rows below give T cell receptor beta chains drawn from one sample of a study of T cell responses to AZD1222 COVID-19 vaccine. Here immunoSEQ multiplex PCR was the method, and the copy in TCRdb shows in-frame clones only, minus some. This repertoire shows 90,000 to 110,000 clones, 80% to 90% found once; its top ten account for 35% to 45%. Here the sequenced sample was peripheral blood, taken 28 days after the second AZD1222 dose. The origin of the receptors is an adult who received the AZD1222 COVID-19 vaccine. CDR3s leave out the opening cysteine and the closing phenylalanine or tryptophan. The order of the fields is V gene, CDR3 protein.

v_call: TRBV11-2
cdr3_aa: ASSIFNEQF

v_call: TRBV30
cdr3_aa: AWSRTSGRMKGYEQY

v_call: TRBV24-1
cdr3_aa: ATRTGTSRQF

v_call: TRBV24-1
cdr3_aa: AAKTGNTEAF

v_call: TRBV12-5
cdr3_aa: ASGLDGTYNEQF

v_call: TRBV5-4
cdr3_aa: ASSLIGGESSYEQY

v_call: TRBV11-2
cdr3_aa: ASSSLAGGPQEQY

v_call: TRBV6-2/TRBV6-3
cdr3_aa: ASSYPPTYEQY

v_call: TRBV9
cdr3_aa: ASSPRGPSLGANVLT

v_call: TRBV6-6
cdr3_aa: ASSYGTAGNTIY

v_call: TRBV11-2
cdr3_aa: ASSSSSVGSETQY

v_call: TRBV10-2
cdr3_aa: ASTFLAGGSEQY

v_call: TRBV4-2
cdr3_aa: ASSQATVNTEAF

v_call: TRBV6-1
cdr3_aa: ASSETSGIIPDTQY

v_call: TRBV2
cdr3_aa: ASSPTSGLNTGELF

v_call: TRBV19
cdr3_aa: ASSATGAETQY

v_call: TRBV5-8
cdr3_aa: ASSSGQGLTAF

v_call: TRBV7-2
cdr3_aa: ASSPPFAGTGVGYT

v_call: TRBV5-1
cdr3_aa: ASSLLAVGPNNEQF

v_call: TRBV4-1
cdr3_aa: ASSQETQRYNEQF

v_call: TRBV7-8
cdr3_aa: ASSLAFGRQGREHYGYT

v_call: TRBV11-1
cdr3_aa: ASSARQGSTYEQY

v_call: TRBV6-6
cdr3_aa: ASINRAGGYEQY

v_call: TRBV7-2
cdr3_aa: ASSLETLNYGYT

v_call: TRBV18
cdr3_aa: ASSPGQAGNTIY

v_call: TRBV21-1
cdr3_aa: ASSKEENGNQPQH